This T cell receptor beta chain was retrieved from a study of T cell responses to AZD1222 COVID-19 vaccine. The study, taken as a whole, reports: Receipt of two AZD1222 doses was followed by a rise in Spike-specific TCR breadth and depth.

Sequencing used immunoSEQ multiplex PCR; TCRdb keeps in-frame clones, though not all of them. The sample includes about 120,000 clones, 85% to 90% of them seen just once. For this clone: Its antigen is unknown.

Trimming took 6 bases from V and 0 from J, leaving 12 bases between them. Germline CDR1 reads SGHVS; CDR2 reads FQNEAQ. The CDR3 spans 14 residues. Sequenced here: peripheral blood, sampled 28 days after the second AZD1222 dose. This receptor was obtained from an adult who received the AZD1222 COVID-19 vaccine. The rearrangement links TRBV7-8 to TRBJ2-7, with TRBD1 as a possible D gene (6 bases). CDR3 in DNA: TGTGCCAGCAGGCCACAGGGATCCTCCTACGAGCAGTACTTC. It yields the protein CASRPQGSSYEQYF.